This T cell receptor (beta chain) was retrieved from a study of T cells expressing NK-cell markers. Looking at the study overall: Of eight sequenced donors, seven were HCMV-seropositive and one HCMV-seronegative.

Comment on this clonotype: Its antigen is as yet unknown.

Study-wide results and limits: About six donors carried dominant NKG2C+ clonotypes that made up roughly 1.0-7.5% of their CD8+ T cells.

Per germline, CDR1 SGHRS and CDR2 YFSETQ. CDR3 length: 15 amino acids. For TCR beta, cDNA was produced by 5'RACE template switching with UMIs. After re-calling the 5' RACE reads, TCRdb lists one entry per CDR3 protein, DNA absent. The specimen's table records some 390,000 distinct CDR3 sequences. The sequence was collected from a woman in her 50s in good health. The sample comprised blood T cells: a sorted CD56 or NKG2C T cell subset, CD4+ or CD8+ T cells, or bulk PBMC T cells (not recorded which). V is TRBV5-1 and J is TRBJ2-1; the TCRdb D gene call, TRBD2, has no DNA to confirm it. This chain's CDR3 is CASAVGSGMYNEQFF.